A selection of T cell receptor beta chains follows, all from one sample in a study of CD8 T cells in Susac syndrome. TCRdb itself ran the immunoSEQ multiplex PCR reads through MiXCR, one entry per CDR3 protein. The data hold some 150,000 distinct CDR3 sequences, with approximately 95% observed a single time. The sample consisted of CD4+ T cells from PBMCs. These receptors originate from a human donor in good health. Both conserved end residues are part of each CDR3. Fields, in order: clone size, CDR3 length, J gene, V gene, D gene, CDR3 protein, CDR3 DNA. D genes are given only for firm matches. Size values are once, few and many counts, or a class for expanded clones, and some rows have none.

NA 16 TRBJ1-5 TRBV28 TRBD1 CASSSWTGLGNQPQHF TGTGCCAGCAGTTCCTGGACAGGGCTGGGCAATCAGCCCCAGCATTTT
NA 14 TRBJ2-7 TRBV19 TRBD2 CASTESAGGLEQYF TGTGCCAGTACCGAATCAGCGGGAGGGCTTGAGCAGTACTTC
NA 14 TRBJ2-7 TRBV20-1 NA CSAPSGGGWYEQYF TGCAGTGCTCCGAGCGGAGGGGGTTGGTACGAGCAGTACTTC
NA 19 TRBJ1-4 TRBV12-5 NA CASGLVEAWTVMTFEKLFF TGTGCTAGTGGTTTGGTAGAAGCCTGGACAGTGATGACTTTTGAAAAACTGTTTTTT
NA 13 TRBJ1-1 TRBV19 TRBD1 CASSIGTGGNPLF TGTGCCAGTAGTATCGGGACAGGGGGCAATCCTCTCTTT
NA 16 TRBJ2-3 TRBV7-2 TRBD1 CASSLYGQGARNTQYF TGTGCCAGCAGCTTATATGGGCAGGGGGCTAGGAATACGCAGTATTTT
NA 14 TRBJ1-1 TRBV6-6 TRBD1 CASRDRVLNTEAFF TGTGCCAGTCGGGACAGGGTCCTGAACACTGAAGCTTTCTTT
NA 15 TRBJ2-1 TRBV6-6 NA CASSYMAGIGNEQFF TGTGCCAGCAGTTACATGGCGGGAATTGGTAATGAGCAGTTCTTC
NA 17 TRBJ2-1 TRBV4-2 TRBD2 CASSQAVGTSVSDEQFF TGTGCCAGCAGCCAAGCCGTCGGGACTAGCGTCAGTGATGAGCAGTTCTTC
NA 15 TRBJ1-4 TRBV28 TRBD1 CASSPYRGHVEKLFF TGTGCCAGCAGTCCGTACAGGGGGCACGTTGAAAAACTGTTTTTT
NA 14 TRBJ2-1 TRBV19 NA CASSMEQTYNEQFF TGTGCCAGTAGTATGGAACAGACCTACAATGAGCAGTTCTTC
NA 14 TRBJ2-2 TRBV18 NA CASSPMSYTGELFF TGTGCCAGCTCACCAATGTCTTACACCGGGGAGCTGTTTTTT
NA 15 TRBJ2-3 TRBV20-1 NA CSASLARDLTDTQYF TGCAGTGCTAGTCTAGCTCGGGACCTCACAGATACGCAGTATTTT
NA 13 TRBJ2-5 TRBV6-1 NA CASSEMGWETQYF TGTGCCAGCAGTGAAATGGGTTGGGAGACCCAGTACTTC
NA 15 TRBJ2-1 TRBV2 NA CASSELWSSYNEQFF TGTGCCAGCAGTGAATTGTGGAGCTCCTACAATGAGCAGTTCTTC
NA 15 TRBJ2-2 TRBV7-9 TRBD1 CASSRGTGAAGELFF TGTGCCAGCAGCCGAGGGACAGGGGCGGCCGGGGAGCTGTTTTTT
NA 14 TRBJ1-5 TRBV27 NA CASSLEVGVQPQHF TGTGCCAGCAGTTTAGAAGTGGGTGTTCAGCCCCAGCATTTT
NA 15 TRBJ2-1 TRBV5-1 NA CASSPDTDLASQQFF TGCGCCAGCAGCCCCGACACCGATCTAGCGAGTCAGCAGTTCTTC
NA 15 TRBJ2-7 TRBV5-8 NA CASSLAEGVSYEQYF TGTGCCAGCAGCTTGGCCGAGGGGGTCTCCTACGAGCAGTACTTC
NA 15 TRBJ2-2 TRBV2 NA CATHRGGGNTGELFF TGTGCCACCCACCGGGGAGGGGGTAACACCGGGGAGCTGTTTTTT
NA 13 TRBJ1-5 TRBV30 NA CAWSAGVGQPQHF TGTGCCTGGAGTGCGGGGGTAGGTCAGCCCCAGCATTTT
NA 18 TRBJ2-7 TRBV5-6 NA CASSYTGDALSLSYEQYF TGTGCCAGCAGCTATACAGGAGATGCCCTTTCCCTCTCCTACGAGCAGTACTTC
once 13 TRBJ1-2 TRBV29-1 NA CSVVGRPNYGYTF TGCAGCGTTGTGGGACGCCCTAACTATGGCTACACCTTC
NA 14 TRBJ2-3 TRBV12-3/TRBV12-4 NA CASRTSGLTDTQYF TGTGCCAGCAGAACAAGCGGACTCACAGATACGCAGTATTTT
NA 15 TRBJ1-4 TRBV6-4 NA CASSPRAATNEKLFF TGTGCCAGCAGTCCCCGGGCCGCAACTAATGAAAAACTGTTTTTT